In its sample, the clone carrying this T cell receptor beta chain was seen a few times. Its antigen is as yet unknown. Given a much more abundant clone one base away, this may be a read error. Each CDR3 protein gets one entry after TCRdb re-called the reads with MiXCR. The data show approximately 9,300 distinct CDR3 sequences, 18% seen once. The record originates from a study of liver allograft versus peripheral blood T cells. Study as a whole: Blood and transplanted-liver T cell receptor repertoires from recipients were compared.

From germline, CDR1 is SGHDT and CDR2 YYEEEE. This CDR3 is built from 14 residues. The study, taken as a whole, reports: Peripheral blood repertoires reportedly differed from the T cell receptor repertoires found inside liver allografts.

The sequence was collected from a human patient who had a liver transplant. Some of these T cells may belong to the graft donor. The chain links TRBV5-6 to TRBJ1-2, with D tentatively TRBD1 (6 bases). This chain's CDR3 is CASSQPGRGYDYTF. Written as DNA, the CDR3 is TGTGCCAGCAGCCAGCCAGGGAGGGGGTATGACTACACCTTC.